These 10 T cell receptor beta chains share one sample of origin, sequenced in a study of T cell repertoires in cytomegalovirus infection. TCRdb re-derived calls from the reads in MiXCR, one entry per CDR3 protein. The data show fewer than 400,000 distinct CDR3 sequences, with approximately 18% seen just once and around 8.6% held by the top ten. The sequencing sample was made of PBMCs. The receptor set was obtained from a human donor in good health (CMV status not recorded). Some clones in this sample may be carry-over from other donors' samples.

This clonotype was counted between two and nine times. The chain employs TRBV2 and TRBJ2-3; 11 nucleotides agree with TRBD1. J was trimmed by 5 bases and V by 6 bases; bases with no gene match: 1. The germline V gene encodes CDR1 SNHLY and CDR2 FYNNEI. The CDR3 is made up of 13 amino acids. CDR3 DNA sequence: TGTGCCAGCAGGGGGACAGGGGGAGATACGCAGTATTTT. Its protein product is CASRGTGGDTQYF.

V is TRBV6-2 or TRBV6-3 and J is TRBJ2-2; D remains ambiguous. The V gene lost 5 bases and the J gene lost 6 bases, with 22 bases spanning the gap. There are 17 residues in the CDR3. CDR1 is MNHEY and CDR2 is SVGEGT in the germline V gene. The CDR3 here is CASSQPRTFYRPGELFF. The CDR3 nucleotides read TGTGCCAGCAGTCAACCGCGGACCTTCTACCGTCCCGGGGAGCTGTTTTTT.

Many counts were recorded for this clonotype. V is TRBV10-2 and J is TRBJ2-7; perhaps TRBD2 as D (5 bases). The V end was cut by 7 bases, the J end by 5 bases, with 21 bases between. There are 15 residues in the CDR3. Germline CDR1 and CDR2: WSHSY and SAAADI. CDR3 nucleotide sequence: TGCGCCAGCAAGGCCCCGGACTTCTTTTCCAACGAGCAGTACTTC. It encodes CASKAPDFFSNEQYF.

This clonotype was observed a few times. The V gene is TRBV7-8, the J gene TRBJ2-7; 8 bases map to TRBD1. CDR3 length: 14 residues. The V and J ends lost 3 bases and 2 bases, in that order; junction bases with no gene match: 3. Germline CDR1 is SGHVS and CDR2 is FQNEAQ. CDR3 residues: CASSLSRGPYEQYF. For the CDR3, the DNA is TGTGCCAGCAGCTTGAGCAGGGGGCCCTACGAGCAGTACTTC.

Worth noting for this clonotype: A much larger clonotype is one base distant, so this may be a read error. The chain joins TRBV2 to TRBJ1-4; 9 bases map to TRBD1. The CDR3 extends over 13 amino acids. V shed 11 bases, J shed 10 bases, and the junction held 11 bases outside the gene matches. The germline gives CDR1 SNHLY, CDR2 FYNNEI. The CDR3 loop reads CAGSGTGSGKLFF. CDR3 sequence (DNA): TGTGCCGGTTCCGGGACAGGGAGCGGAAAACTGTTTTTT.

In its sample, this clonotype was seen a few times. V is TRBV28 and J is TRBJ2-7, with 10 bases lining up with TRBD2. The V segment lost 6 bases and the J segment 6 bases; nucleotides outside the gene matches: 2. Germline CDR1 and CDR2: MDHEN and SYDVKM. This CDR3 is built from 12 residues. The CDR3 sequence: CASSRTSGEQYF. Here the CDR3 DNA reads TGTGCCAGCAGCCGGACTAGCGGCGAGCAGTACTTC.

This clonotype was seen many times. The chain recombines TRBV7-9 with TRBJ2-2; a possible D gene is TRBD2 (5 bases). V was pared by 2 bases and J by 2 bases, with 12 bases between. CDR3 length: 16 amino acids. CDR1 is SEHNR and CDR2 is FQNEAQ in the germline V gene (reference sequence). The CDR3 DNA follows: TGTGCCAGCAGCTTAACTAGACTGAGAAACACCGGGGAGCTGTTTTTT. Amino acids: CASSLTRLRNTGELFF.

In this sample, this clonotype turned up many times. The rearrangement joins TRBV7-2 to TRBJ2-5, with a tentative D call TRBD2 (6 bases). Germline assignment: CDR1 SGHTA and CDR2 FQGNSA. The CDR3 covers 13 residues. The V end was cut by 6 bases, the J end by 14 bases, with 22 bases between. In DNA form, the CDR3 reads TGTGCCAGCAGTTATTCCGGGAGCGCCCGGCCATACTTC. It yields the protein CASSYSGSARPYF.

Ten or more counts support this clonotype. CDR3 loop: CASSYTGQGYTEAFF. In DNA, the CDR3 is TGTGCCAGCAGTTACACCGGACAGGGATACACTGAAGCTTTCTTT. V and J are TRBV6-2 or TRBV6-3 and TRBJ1-1; 8 bases are a match to TRBD1. V dropped 2 bases and J dropped 3; count of bases not matched to a gene: 5. CDR1 is MNHEY, CDR2 SVGEGT, per germline. CDR3 length equals 15 residues.

This clonotype showed up just a few times. The genes are TRBV2 and TRBJ1-1; D ambiguous. Germline assignment: CDR1 SNHLY and CDR2 FYNNEI. The CDR3 contains 12 residues. Between the trimmed V and J ends, which lost 7 bases and 0 bases, there was a span of 6 bases. The CDR3 sequence: CASNRMNTEAFF. The CDR3 DNA reads as TGTGCCAGCAATAGAATGAACACTGAAGCTTTCTTT.